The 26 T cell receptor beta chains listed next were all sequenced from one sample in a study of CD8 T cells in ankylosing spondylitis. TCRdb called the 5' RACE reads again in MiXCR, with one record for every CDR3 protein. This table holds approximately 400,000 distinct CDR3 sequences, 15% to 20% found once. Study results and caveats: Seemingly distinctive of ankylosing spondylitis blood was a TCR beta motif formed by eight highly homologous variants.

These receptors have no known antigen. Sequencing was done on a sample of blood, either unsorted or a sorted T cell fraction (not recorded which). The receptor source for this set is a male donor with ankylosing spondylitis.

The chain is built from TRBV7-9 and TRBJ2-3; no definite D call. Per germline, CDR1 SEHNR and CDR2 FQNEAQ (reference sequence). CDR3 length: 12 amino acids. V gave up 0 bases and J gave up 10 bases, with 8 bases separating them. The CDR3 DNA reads TGTGCCAGCAGCTTAGCAATTGCTTCGCAGTATTTT. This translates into CASSLAIASQYF.

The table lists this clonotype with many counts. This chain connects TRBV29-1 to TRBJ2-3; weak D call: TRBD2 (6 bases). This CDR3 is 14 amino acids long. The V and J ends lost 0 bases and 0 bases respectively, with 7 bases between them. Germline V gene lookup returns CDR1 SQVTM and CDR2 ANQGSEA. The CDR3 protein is CSVEDSGSTDTQYF. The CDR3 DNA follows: TGCAGCGTTGAAGATAGCGGAAGCACAGATACGCAGTATTTT.

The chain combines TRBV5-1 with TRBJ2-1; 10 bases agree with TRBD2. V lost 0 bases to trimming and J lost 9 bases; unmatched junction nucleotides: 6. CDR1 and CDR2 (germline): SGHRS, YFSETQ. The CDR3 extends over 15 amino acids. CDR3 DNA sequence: TGCGCCAGCAGCTTGGCCCTTAGCGGGAGGTTTGAGCAGTTCTTC. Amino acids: CASSLALSGRFEQFF. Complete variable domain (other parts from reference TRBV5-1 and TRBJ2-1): KAGVTQTPRYLIKTRGQQVTLSCSPISGHRSVSWYQQTPGQGLQFLFEYFSETQRNKGNFPGRFSGRQFSNSRSEMNVSTLELGDSALYLCASSLALSGRFEQFFGPGTRLTVL.

CDR3 sequence reads: CASSLRVGTGDYEQYF. CDR3 nucleotide sequence: TGTGCCAGCAGCCTCCGGGTAGGGACAGGGGACTACGAGCAGTACTTC. This chain connects TRBV7-2 to TRBJ2-7, with 10 bases aligning to TRBD1. V shed 5 bases, J shed 3 bases, and the junction held 10 bases outside the gene matches. Germline assignment: CDR1 SGHTA and CDR2 FQGNSA. This CDR3 is 16 amino acids long.

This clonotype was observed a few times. In nucleotides, the CDR3 is TGTGCCAGCAGCTTAGAAATAGCGGGAGTCTTACACGAGCAGTACTTC. Translating it yields CASSLEIAGVLHEQYF. The V gene is TRBV7-9, the J gene TRBJ2-7, with TRBD2 identical over 9 bases. CDR3 size: 16 residues. Germline lookup yields CDR1 SEHNR and CDR2 FQNEAQ (reference sequence). The J segment lost 5 bases and the V segment lost 1 base, leaving 9 bases of the junction unmatched.

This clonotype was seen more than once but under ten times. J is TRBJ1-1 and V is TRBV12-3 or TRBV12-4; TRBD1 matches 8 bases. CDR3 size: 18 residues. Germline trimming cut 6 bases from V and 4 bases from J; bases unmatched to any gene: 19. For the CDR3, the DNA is TGTGCCAGCAGCCCAGGGACAGGCTCGATAAATAGGGTCACTGAAGCTTTCTTT. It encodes CASSPGTGSINRVTEAFF.

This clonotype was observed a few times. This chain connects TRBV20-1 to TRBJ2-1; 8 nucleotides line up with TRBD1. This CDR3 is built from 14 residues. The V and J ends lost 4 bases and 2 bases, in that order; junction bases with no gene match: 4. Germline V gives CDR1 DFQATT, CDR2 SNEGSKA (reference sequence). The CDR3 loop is CSATLTGAYNEQFF. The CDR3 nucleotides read TGCAGTGCTACCCTGACAGGGGCCTACAATGAGCAGTTCTTC.

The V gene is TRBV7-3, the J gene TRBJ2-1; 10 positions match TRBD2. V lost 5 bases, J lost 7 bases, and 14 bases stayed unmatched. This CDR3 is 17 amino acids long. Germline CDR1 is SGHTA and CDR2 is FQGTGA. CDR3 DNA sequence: TGTGCCAGCAGCCTCACCCCCCTAGCGGGAGACATTAATGAGCAGTTCTTC. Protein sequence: CASSLTPLAGDINEQFF.

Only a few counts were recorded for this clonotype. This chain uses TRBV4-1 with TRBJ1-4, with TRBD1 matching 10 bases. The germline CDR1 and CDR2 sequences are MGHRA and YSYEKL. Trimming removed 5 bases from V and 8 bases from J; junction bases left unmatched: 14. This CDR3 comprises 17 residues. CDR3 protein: CASSGGTGAPLQEKLFF. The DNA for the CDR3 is TGCGCCAGCAGCGGTGGGACAGGGGCCCCTCTACAGGAAAAACTGTTTTTT.

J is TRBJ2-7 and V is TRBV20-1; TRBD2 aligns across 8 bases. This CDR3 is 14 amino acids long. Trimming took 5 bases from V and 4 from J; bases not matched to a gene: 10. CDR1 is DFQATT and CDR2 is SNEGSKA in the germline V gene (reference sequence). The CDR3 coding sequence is TGCAGTGCTGAAGCGGGAGCCGGGTTTTACGAGCAGTACTTC. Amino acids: CSAEAGAGFYEQYF.

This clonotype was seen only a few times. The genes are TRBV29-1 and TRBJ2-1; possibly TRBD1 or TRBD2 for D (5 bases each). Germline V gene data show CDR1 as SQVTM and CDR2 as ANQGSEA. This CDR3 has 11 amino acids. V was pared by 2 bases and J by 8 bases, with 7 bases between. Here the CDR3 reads CSVEMGDEQFF. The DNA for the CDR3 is TGCAGCGTTGAAATGGGGGATGAGCAGTTCTTC.

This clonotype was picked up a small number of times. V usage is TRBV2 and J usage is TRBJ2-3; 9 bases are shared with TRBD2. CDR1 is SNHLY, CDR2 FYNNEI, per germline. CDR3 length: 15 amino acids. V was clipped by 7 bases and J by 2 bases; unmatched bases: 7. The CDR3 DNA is TGTGCCAGCACCCCCCTAGCGGGGCACACAGATACGCAGTATTTT. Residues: CASTPLAGHTDTQYF.

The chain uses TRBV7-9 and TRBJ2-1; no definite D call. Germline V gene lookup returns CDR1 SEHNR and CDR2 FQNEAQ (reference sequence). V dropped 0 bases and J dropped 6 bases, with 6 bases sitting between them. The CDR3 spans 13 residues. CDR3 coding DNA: TGTGCCAGCAGCTTAGCGGCCTGCAATGAGCAGTTCTTC. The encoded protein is CASSLAACNEQFF.

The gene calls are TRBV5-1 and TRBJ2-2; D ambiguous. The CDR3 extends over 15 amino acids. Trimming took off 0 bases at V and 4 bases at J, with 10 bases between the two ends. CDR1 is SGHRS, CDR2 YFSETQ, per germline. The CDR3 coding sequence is TGCGCCAGCAGCTTGGCAGCAGGTCCCACCGGGGAGCTGTTTTTT. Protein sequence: CASSLAAGPTGELFF.

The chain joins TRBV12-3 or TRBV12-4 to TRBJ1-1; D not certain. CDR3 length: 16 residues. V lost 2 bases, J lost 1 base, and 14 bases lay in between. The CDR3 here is CASSLRMAGGNTEAFF. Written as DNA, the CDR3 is TGTGCCAGCAGTTTACGCATGGCAGGCGGGAACACTGAAGCTTTCTTT.

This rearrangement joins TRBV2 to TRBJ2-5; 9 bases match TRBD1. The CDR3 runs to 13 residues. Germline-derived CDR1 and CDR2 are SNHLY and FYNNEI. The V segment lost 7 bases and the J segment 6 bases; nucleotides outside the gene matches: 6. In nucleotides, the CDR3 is TGTGCCAGCACGTACAGGGGGCTGAAGACCCAGTACTTC. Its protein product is CASTYRGLKTQYF.

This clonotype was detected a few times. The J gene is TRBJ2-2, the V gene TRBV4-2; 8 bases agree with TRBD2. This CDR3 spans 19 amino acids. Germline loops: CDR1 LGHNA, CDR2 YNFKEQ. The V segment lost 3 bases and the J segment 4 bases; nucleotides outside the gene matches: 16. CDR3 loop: CASSHPRSWAGGFTGELFF. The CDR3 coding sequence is TGTGCCAGCAGCCACCCCCGGAGCTGGGCGGGAGGATTCACCGGGGAGCTGTTTTTT.

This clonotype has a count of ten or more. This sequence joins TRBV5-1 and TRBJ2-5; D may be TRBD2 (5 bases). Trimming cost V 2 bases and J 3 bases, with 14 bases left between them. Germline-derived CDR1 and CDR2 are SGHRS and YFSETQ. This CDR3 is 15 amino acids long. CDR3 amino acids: CASSFEGWREETQYF. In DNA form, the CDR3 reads TGCGCCAGCAGCTTTGAGGGTTGGAGAGAAGAGACCCAGTACTTC.

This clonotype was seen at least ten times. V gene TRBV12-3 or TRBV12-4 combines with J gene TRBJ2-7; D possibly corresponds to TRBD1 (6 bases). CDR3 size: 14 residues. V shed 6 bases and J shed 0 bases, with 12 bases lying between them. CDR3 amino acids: CASSLGQNSYEQYF. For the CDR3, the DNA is TGTGCCAGCAGCTTGGGACAAAACTCCTACGAGCAGTACTTC.

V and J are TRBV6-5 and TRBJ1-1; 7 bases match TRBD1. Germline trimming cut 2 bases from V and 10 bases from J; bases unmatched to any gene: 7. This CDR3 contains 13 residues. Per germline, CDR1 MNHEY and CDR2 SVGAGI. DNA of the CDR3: TGTGCCAGCAGTTACCGAGGACAGGCTTCAGCTTTCTTT. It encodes CASSYRGQASAFF.

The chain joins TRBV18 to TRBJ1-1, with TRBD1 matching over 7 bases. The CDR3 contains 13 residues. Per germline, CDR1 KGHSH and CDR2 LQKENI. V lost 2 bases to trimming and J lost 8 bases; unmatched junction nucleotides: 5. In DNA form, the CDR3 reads TGTGCCAGCTCACCAACTGGGACAGACGAAGCTTTCTTT. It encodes CASSPTGTDEAFF.

CDR3 residues: CASSYAYSGQQTGELFF. CDR3 sequence (DNA): TGTGCCAGCAGTTACGCCTATAGCGGGCAACAAACCGGGGAGCTGTTTTTT. V usage is TRBV5-8 and J usage is TRBJ2-2; TRBD2 aligns across 7 bases. CDR1 is SGHTS, CDR2 YDEGEE, per germline. Unmatched junction bases numbered 15, after V lost 5 bases and J lost 5 bases. CDR3 size: 17 residues.

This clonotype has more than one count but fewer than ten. CDR3 DNA sequence: TGTGCCAGCAGCCCGGACCTAAGCGGGGGGGCTTATACGCAGTATTTT. It codes for CASSPDLSGGAYTQYF. V gene TRBV3-1 combines with J gene TRBJ2-3, with TRBD2 matching over 10 bases. This CDR3 has 16 residues. Trimming at V came to 4 bases and at J to 7 bases, leaving 11 bases not matched to a gene. Germline V gives CDR1 LGHDT, CDR2 YNNKEL (reference sequence).

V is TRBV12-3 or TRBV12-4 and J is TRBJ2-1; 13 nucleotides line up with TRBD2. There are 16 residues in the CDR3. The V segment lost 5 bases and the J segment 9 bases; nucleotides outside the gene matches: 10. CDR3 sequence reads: CASSEEGLAGRGEQFF. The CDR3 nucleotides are TGTGCCAGCAGTGAAGAGGGACTAGCGGGACGTGGTGAGCAGTTCTTC.

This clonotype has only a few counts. CDR3: CASSPGLAGASYEQYF. The CDR3 coding sequence is TGTGCCAGCTCCCCCGGACTAGCGGGAGCGTCCTACGAGCAGTACTTC. V is TRBV18 and J is TRBJ2-7, with TRBD2 matching over 13 bases. This CDR3 is built from 16 residues. Per the germline V gene, CDR1 is KGHSH and CDR2 is LQKENI. The V and J ends lost 6 bases and 1 base, in that order; junction bases with no gene match: 6.

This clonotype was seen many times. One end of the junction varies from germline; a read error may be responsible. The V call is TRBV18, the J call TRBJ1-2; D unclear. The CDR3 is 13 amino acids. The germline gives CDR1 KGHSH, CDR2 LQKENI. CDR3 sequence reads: CASSQDSNYGYTF. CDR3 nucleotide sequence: TGCGCCAGCAGCCAAGATAGCAACTATGGCTACACCTTC.